This T cell receptor (beta chain) was retrieved from a study of neurological immune-mediated disorders. Findings and caveats of the study: Among expanded clones, no CDR3 amino acid sequences were shared across subjects, a pattern suggesting private repertoires in all groups. The highest TCR clonal expansion occurred in HTLV-1-associated myelopathy; multiple sclerosis fell below healthy controls.

5'RACE generated cDNA with 10-nucleotide random UMIs. Over 180 million TCR-beta sequences, together covering 15-18 subjects, were produced by every individual sequencing run that was carried out. Each CDR3 protein is one row after TCRdb ran MiXCR on the 5' RACE reads. The sample lists fewer than 25,000 distinct CDR3 sequences; about 13% were seen once. This clonotype was seen repeatedly, ten times or more. The antigen is not known. Sequencing was performed on PBMCs. The origin of this receptor is an older woman with HTLV-1-associated myelopathy (HAM/TSP).

The CDR3 loop is CASRRTDQETQYF. The CDR3 DNA reads as TGTGCCAGTAGGAGGACAGACCAAGAGACCCAGTACTTC. The rearrangement uses TRBV19 and TRBJ2-5, with a tentative D call TRBD1 (6 bases). Per germline, CDR1 LNHDA and CDR2 SQIVND (reference sequence). Trimming cost V 6 bases and J 0 bases, with 8 bases left between them. The CDR3 extends over 13 amino acids.